This passage covers 27 T cell receptor beta chains from one sample sequenced in a study of T cells after yellow fever vaccination. TCRdb fed the 5' RACE reads into MiXCR, producing one record per CDR3 protein. In the table there are 120,000 or so distinct CDR3 sequences, approximately 14% of which are singletons. The sample here was CD8+ T cells sorted from PBMCs, taken 5 days after the yellow fever booster vaccination. These receptors originate from a man aged 18 to 35 who received the YFV17D yellow fever vaccine.

Only a few counts were recorded for this clonotype. The chain links TRBV4-1 to TRBJ1-4; 11 positions agree with TRBD1. The CDR3 runs to 14 residues. Germline V CDR1 and CDR2: MGHRA, YSYEKL. J gave up 7 bases and V 5 bases, and 3 bases lay outside the gene matches. DNA of the CDR3: TGCGCCAGCAGCGGACAGGGGGCTGTTGAAAAACTGTTTTTT. Protein product: CASSGQGAVEKLFF.

This clonotype was detected a few times. The genes are TRBV7-9 and TRBJ2-2; D is perhaps TRBD1 (5 bases). Between the trimmed V and J ends, which lost 4 bases and 0 bases, there was a span of 12 bases. Germline V lookup: CDR1 SEHNR, CDR2 FQNEAQ (reference sequence). The CDR3 totals 16 residues. In nucleotides, the CDR3 is TGTGCCAGCAGCTCCGTTAGGACAACGAACACCGGGGAGCTGTTTTTT. It codes for CASSSVRTTNTGELFF.

This clonotype was seen a few times. The V gene is TRBV6-2 or TRBV6-3, the J gene TRBJ2-5; 12 nucleotides align to TRBD2. This CDR3 has 15 amino acids. The junction had 5 bases not matched to a gene; V was cut back by 4 bases and J by 5 bases. CDR1 and CDR2 from the germline V gene are MNHEY and SVGEGT. The CDR3, as DNA: TGTGCCAGCAGTTGGACTAGCGGGACCTCGGAGACCCAGTACTTC. Translated, it gives CASSWTSGTSETQYF.

The genes are TRBV5-1 and TRBJ1-1, with unresolved D. CDR1 and CDR2 from the germline V gene are SGHRS and YFSETQ. This CDR3 is built from 17 residues. V lost 5 bases and J 1 base, leaving 21 bases between the germline ends. CDR3 residues: CASRRDLVDPWNTEAFF. CDR3 in DNA: TGCGCCAGCAGGCGGGATCTTGTCGATCCATGGAACACTGAAGCTTTCTTT.

The J gene is TRBJ2-7, the V gene TRBV7-3, with D tentatively TRBD1 (6 bases). Germline CDR1 and CDR2: SGHTA and FQGTGA. The V and J ends lost 5 bases and 5 bases respectively, with 19 bases between them. This CDR3 spans 15 amino acids. The CDR3, as DNA: TGTGCCAGCAGCCCCGGGTGGGCAGGGGCAGACGAGCAGTACTTC. Translating it yields CASSPGWAGADEQYF.

The genes are TRBV29-1 and TRBJ1-2, with D possibly matching TRBD1 (5 bases). CDR1 and CDR2 (germline): SQVTM, ANQGSEA. Trimming removed 6 bases from V and 0 bases from J, with 11 bases in between. The CDR3 is 13 amino acids. CDR3: CSVRDVANYGYTF. CDR3 sequence (DNA): TGCAGCGTCCGGGACGTAGCTAACTATGGCTACACCTTC.

V is TRBV12-3 or TRBV12-4 and J is TRBJ2-2; unclear D gene. V was cut by 0 bases and J by 11 bases, with 1 base left in between. CDR3 length equals 10 residues. The DNA for the CDR3 is TGTGCCAGCAGTTTAGCCGAGCTGTTTTTT. Its protein product is CASSLAELFF.

This clonotype was counted only a few times. This rearrangement joins TRBV12-5 to TRBJ2-2, with 8 bases lining up with TRBD1. Germline assignment: CDR1 LGHNT and CDR2 FRNRAP. The trim removed 4 bases at V and 7 bases at J, leaving 8 bases unmatched. This CDR3 comprises 15 residues. The CDR3 sequence: CASGSDRERSGELFF. CDR3 nucleotide sequence: TGTGCTAGTGGTTCGGACAGGGAACGGAGCGGGGAGCTGTTTTTT.

V and J are TRBV7-8 and TRBJ2-7; weak D call: TRBD1 (6 bases). V was cut by 3 bases and J by 0 bases, with 12 bases left in between. CDR1 is SGHVS, CDR2 FQNEAQ, per germline. The CDR3 runs 15 residues. CDR3 sequence: CASSLGTYYSYEQYV. The CDR3 DNA sequence: TGTGCCAGCAGCTTGGGGACATACTACTCCTACGAGCAGTACGTC.

This clonotype was picked up a small number of times. This sequence joins TRBV27 and TRBJ1-6, with TRBD1 identical over 11 bases. CDR1 and CDR2 from the germline V gene are MNHEY and SMNVEV (reference sequence). V lost 6 bases, J lost 7 bases, and 5 bases stayed unmatched. The CDR3 covers 15 residues. CDR3 in amino acids: CASRMGTGGNSPLHF. The CDR3 DNA reads TGTGCCAGCAGGATGGGGACAGGGGGGAATTCACCCCTCCACTTT.

This clonotype has a handful of counts. This rearrangement joins TRBV20-1 to TRBJ2-2; D might be TRBD2 (7 bases). Germline values: CDR1 DFQATT, CDR2 SNEGSKA (reference sequence). Trimming pared 1 base from V and 3 bases from J, leaving 21 bases between. The CDR3 loop spans 18 amino acids. The CDR3 bases are TGCAGTGCTAGAGTCAGGTTGACGGGGGGCCCTTACACCGGGGAGCTGTTTTTT. Translation: CSARVRLTGGPYTGELFF.

This clonotype was seen only a few times. The chain recombines TRBV28 with TRBJ2-2; D might be TRBD1 (6 bases). CDR1 and CDR2 (germline): MDHEN, SYDVKM. V was shortened by 6 bases and J by 2 bases, with 13 bases between the two germline ends. CDR3 length: 15 amino acids. The CDR3 DNA follows: TGTGCCAGCAGGACAGGAGAAATAAACACCGGGGAGCTGTTTTTT. As protein: CASRTGEINTGELFF. Combining the CDR3 with reference TRBV28 and TRBJ2-2 gives the whole variable domain DVKVTQSSRYLVKRTGEKVFLECVQDMDHENMFWYRQDPGLGLRLIYFSYDVKMKEKGDIPEGYSVSREKKERFSLILESASTNQTSMYLCASRTGEINTGELFFGEGSRLTVL.

The gene calls are TRBV12-3 or TRBV12-4 and TRBJ2-3, with D uncertain. The CDR3 covers 15 residues. Trimming left V 1 base short and J 5 bases short, with 13 bases between. The CDR3 region has the DNA TGTGCCAGCAGTTTAGGGGTCTCGACCTTAGATACGCAGTATTTT. It specifies CASSLGVSTLDTQYF.

This chain links TRBV6-2 or TRBV6-3 with TRBJ1-2; D ambiguous. Between the trimmed V and J ends, which lost 6 bases and 7 bases, there was a span of 9 bases. This CDR3 region has 11 residues. In germline, CDR1 is MNHEY, CDR2 SVGEGT. The CDR3 DNA is TGTGCCAGCAGCCGCCAGACTGGCTACACCTTC. As protein: CASSRQTGYTF.

Many counts were recorded for this clonotype. The chain has TRBV11-1 and TRBJ2-7, with D maybe TRBD2 (6 bases). Germline assignment: CDR1 SGHAT and CDR2 FQDESV (reference sequence). Deletions cut 2 bases from V and 7 bases from J, with 12 bases between. The CDR3 length is 13 residues. The CDR3: CASSLSGSGEQYF. The CDR3 DNA reads as TGTGCCAGCAGCTTAAGTGGTAGCGGAGAGCAGTACTTC.

This clonotype was seen a handful of times. The chain has TRBV27 and TRBJ2-7, with TRBD2 as a possible D gene (6 bases). V lost 6 bases, J lost 0 bases, and 15 bases lay in between. CDR1 and CDR2 from the germline V gene are MNHEY and SMNVEV (reference sequence). The CDR3 covers 15 residues. The CDR3 loop is CASSLFGTGSYEQYF. In DNA form, the CDR3 reads TGTGCCAGCAGCCTCTTTGGGACTGGCTCCTACGAGCAGTACTTC.

This clonotype was counted ten times or more. This chain joins TRBV12-3 or TRBV12-4 and TRBJ1-4; D gene uncertain. V was clipped by 8 bases and J by 2 bases, with 9 bases between them. The CDR3 spans 13 residues. The CDR3 DNA sequence: TGTGCCAGCGGATCTCTTACTAATGAAAAACTGTTTTTT. Translation gives CASGSLTNEKLFF.

This CDR3 reads CASSVRDRETDTQYF. CDR3 DNA sequence: TGTGCCAGCAGTGTTCGAGATCGAGAGACAGATACGCAGTATTTT. The V gene is TRBV6-1, the J gene TRBJ2-3, with no clear D. Trimming pared 4 bases from V and 3 bases from J, leaving 14 bases between. The CDR3 covers 15 residues. Germline CDR1 reads MNHNS; CDR2 reads SASEGT.

This CDR3 is CASTPEGLGFWNEQFF. CDR3 DNA: TGTGCCAGCACCCCGGAGGGACTAGGTTTTTGGAATGAGCAGTTCTTC. The rearrangement joins TRBV28 to TRBJ2-1; 8 bases map to TRBD2. Germline V CDR1 and CDR2: MDHEN, SYDVKM. V was clipped by 7 bases and J by 7 bases; unmatched bases: 15. The CDR3 contains 16 residues.

This clonotype was counted only a few times. This rearrangement joins TRBV24-1 to TRBJ2-5, with D uncertain. V was trimmed by 4 bases and J by 5 bases, leaving 10 bases between them. Looked up from germline, CDR1 is KGHDR and CDR2 is SFDVKD. The CDR3 is 13 amino acids. CDR3 nucleotides: TGTGCCACCAGTGACCCCGACGGTGAGACCCAGTACTTC. The encoded protein is CATSDPDGETQYF.

This clonotype showed up just a few times. The J gene is TRBJ2-5, the V gene TRBV4-1; 10 nucleotides match TRBD2. Trimming at V came to 7 bases and at J to 0 bases, leaving 8 bases not matched to a gene. Germline lookup yields CDR1 MGHRA and CDR2 YSYEKL. The CDR3 spans 16 residues. CDR3 loop: CASTARAGGNQETQYF. The DNA of the CDR3 is TGCGCCAGCACCGCCCGAGCGGGGGGGAACCAAGAGACCCAGTACTTC.

J is TRBJ2-6 and V is TRBV29-1; 7 bases align to TRBD1. The CDR3 is 18 amino acids. Germline V gives CDR1 SQVTM, CDR2 ANQGSEA. V trimming: 4 bases; J trimming: 0 bases; junction bases outside the gene matches: 12. The chain's CDR3 is CSVVGTDRSISGANVLTF. The CDR3 DNA follows: TGCAGCGTTGTAGGGACAGACCGTTCTATCTCTGGGGCCAACGTCCTGACTTTC.

This clonotype was detected only a few times. The V and J genes are TRBV11-2 and TRBJ2-3; TRBD1 agrees at 7 bases. The CDR3 covers 15 residues. V lost 5 bases, J lost 0 bases, and 5 bases stayed unmatched. The germline V gene encodes CDR1 SGHAT and CDR2 FQNNGV. The CDR3 protein is CASSQQGRSTDTQYF. The CDR3 nucleotides are TGTGCCAGCAGCCAACAGGGGCGGAGCACAGATACGCAGTATTTT. The whole variable domain, remainder taken from reference TRBV11-2 and TRBJ2-3, is EAGVAQSPRYKIIEKRQSVAFWCNPISGHATLYWYQQILGQGPKLLIQFQNNGVVDDSQLPKDRFSAERLKGVDSTLKIQPAKLEDSAVYLCASSQQGRSTDTQYFGPGTRLTVL.

This clonotype was seen a handful of times. V and J are TRBV27 and TRBJ2-3, with D maybe TRBD1 (5 bases). Per germline, CDR1 MNHEY and CDR2 SMNVEV (reference sequence). V gave up 6 bases and J gave up 2 bases, with 15 bases separating them. The CDR3 is made up of 15 amino acids. CDR3 sequence reads: CASRGLGHPTDTQYF. The CDR3 coding sequence is TGTGCCAGCAGGGGCCTCGGACATCCCACAGATACGCAGTATTTT.

A few counts support this clonotype. The gene calls are TRBV7-2 and TRBJ1-5; D not certain. The CDR3 sequence is 16 residues long. The germline CDR1 and CDR2 sequences are SGHTA and FQGNSA. The V gene lost 1 base and the J gene lost 2 bases, with 12 bases spanning the gap. The CDR3 region has the DNA TGTGCCAGCAGCTTAGATCGGGGTATGCGCAATCAGCCCCAGCATTTT. It codes for CASSLDRGMRNQPQHF.

The V and J genes are TRBV6-5 and TRBJ1-1, with D perhaps TRBD1 (5 bases). Germline loops: CDR1 MNHEY, CDR2 SVGAGI. The CDR3 consists of 13 residues. V lost 8 bases to trimming and J lost 3 bases, with 13 bases between them. CDR3: CASSGVSDTEAFF. Written as DNA, the CDR3 is TGTGCCAGCTCGGGGGTTTCGGACACTGAAGCTTTCTTT.

V is TRBV9 and J is TRBJ2-1; TRBD2 might be the D (6 bases). The CDR3 totals 17 residues. Germline values: CDR1 SGDLS, CDR2 YYNGEE. The V end lost 4 bases, the J end lost 0 bases, and 17 bases lay between the germline ends. The CDR3 coding sequence is TGTGCCAGCAGCATTTCTTGGGGGGTTTTCTCCTACAATGAGCAGTTCTTC. Protein: CASSISWGVFSYNEQFF. Full variable domain (missing parts from reference TRBV9 and TRBJ2-1): DSGVTQTPKHLITATGQRVTLRCSPRSGDLSVYWYQQSLDQGLQFLIQYYNGEERAKGNILERFSAQQFPDLHSELNLSSLELGDSALYFCASSISWGVFSYNEQFFGPGTRLTVL.